This record concerns one T cell receptor (beta chain) sequence. Generated by immunoSEQ multiplex PCR, the TCRdb table keeps only in-frame clones and is missing some. The profile shows about 610,000 clones, 88% of them singletons. The sample originates from a study of shared T cell receptors in the human thymus. Germline CDR1 reads PRHDT; CDR2 reads FYEKMQ (reference sequence). The length of the CDR3 is 17 residues. After removal of 5 bases from V and 7 bases from J, the junction contained 15 bases not matched to a gene. The same sample was also used in a study of human thymus T cells. That paper adds: Thymic resections from corrective heart surgery supplied the tissue. Both thymic and peripheral blood repertoires showed apparently biased V and J usage. Related research described strongly overlapping thymic repertoires in unrelated people.

Material: thymocytes. This TCR was sampled from a boy under two years old with a congenital heart defect. The chain joins TRBV13 to TRBJ2-1, with TRBD2 matching over 9 bases. CDR3 residues: CASSPSPPAGGWNEQFF. The CDR3 DNA is TGTGCCAGCAGCCCGTCCCCCCCAGCGGGAGGCTGGAATGAGCAGTTCTTC.